These 21 T cell receptor beta chains came from one sample sequenced in a study of beta chain features in type 1 diabetes. Sequenced material consisted of expressed TCRB transcripts (all of the isolated RNA was reverse transcribed). Only in-frame clones appear in the TCRdb table, and some are missing; sequencing was by immunoSEQ multiplex PCR. This table holds over 300,000 clones, approximately 8.2% found once. The material sequenced was central memory CD4+ T cells from blood. These receptor sequences come from a woman aged 18-35 years in good health.

This clone was detected a few times. The gene calls are TRBV5-1 and TRBJ2-1; TRBD1 aligns across 10 bases. The CDR3 totals 14 residues. After removal of 4 bases from V and 8 bases from J, the junction contained 6 bases not matched to a gene. From germline, CDR1 is SGHRS and CDR2 YFSETQ. The chain's CDR3 is CASSPGQGRHEQFF. The CDR3 DNA reads as TGCGCCAGCAGCCCGGGACAGGGGAGGCATGAGCAGTTCTTC.

This clone was counted ten times or more. The chain combines TRBV28 with TRBJ2-4, with D hard to call. Germline V gene data show CDR1 as MDHEN and CDR2 as SYDVKM. This CDR3 region has 15 residues. V was cut by 3 bases and J by 6 bases, with 15 bases left in between. For the CDR3, the DNA is TGTGCCAGCAGTTTCCTCGGGCCCCTGGGAAACATTCAGTACTTC. It yields the protein CASSFLGPLGNIQYF.

The V gene is TRBV25-1, the J gene TRBJ2-2; 9 positions agree with TRBD2. The CDR3 has 16 residues. J lost 0 bases, V lost 3 bases, and 2 bases had no gene match. From germline, CDR1 is MGHDK and CDR2 SYGVNS. Here the CDR3 reads CASSDASGANTGELFF. CDR3 nucleotides: TGTGCCAGCAGTGATGCTAGCGGGGCGAACACCGGGGAGCTGTTTTTT.

In this sample, this clone turned up a few times. The chain combines TRBV6-5 with TRBJ2-3, with a tentative D call TRBD2 (5 bases). Germline-derived CDR1 and CDR2 are MNHEY and SVGAGI. The CDR3 is made up of 15 amino acids. V lost 0 bases to trimming and J lost 3 bases, with 10 bases between them. CDR3 sequence reads: CASSYSGVETDTQYF. In DNA, the CDR3 is TGTGCCAGCAGTTACTCGGGAGTGGAAACAGATACGCAGTATTTT.

This chain connects TRBV9 to TRBJ1-4; no clear D. Per the germline V gene, CDR1 is SGDLS and CDR2 is YYNGEE. This CDR3 is 15 amino acids long. The ends were cut back, 0 bases at V and 4 bases at J, with 10 bases in the middle. The CDR3: CASSVGSRYNEKLFF. The CDR3 nucleotides read TGTGCCAGCAGCGTAGGGTCCCGTTATAATGAAAAACTGTTTTTT.

This clone was counted many times. The V gene is TRBV6-1, the J gene TRBJ2-5; possibly TRBD1 for D (5 bases). Trimming pared 5 bases from V and 7 bases from J, leaving 17 bases between. The germline V gene has CDR1 MNHNS and CDR2 SASEGT. This CDR3 comprises 14 residues. In DNA form, the CDR3 reads TGTGCCAGCAGTTATTTTGCAGGGAAGGGGACCCAGTACTTC. It encodes CASSYFAGKGTQYF.

The chain carries TRBV5-1 and TRBJ1-1, with D uncertain. The CDR3 has 15 residues. Germline V gene data show CDR1 as SGHRS and CDR2 as YFSETQ. Deletions cut 1 base from V and 1 base from J, with 11 bases between. The CDR3 region has the DNA TGCGCCAGCAGCTTGACGGTCGGAGCGAACACTGAAGCTTTCTTT. This sequence encodes CASSLTVGANTEAFF.

This sequence joins TRBV5-5 and TRBJ1-2; TRBD1 agrees at 8 bases. The CDR3 runs 14 residues. V trimming: 2 bases; J trimming: 4 bases; junction bases outside the gene matches: 4. Germline V gives CDR1 SGHKS, CDR2 YYEKEE (reference sequence). CDR3 residues: CASSLADRAYGYTF. CDR3 sequence (DNA): TGTGCCAGCAGCTTAGCGGACAGGGCCTATGGCTACACCTTC.

The sample holds many counts of this clone. The chain is built from TRBV28 and TRBJ2-4; no firm D call. CDR1 is MDHEN, CDR2 SYDVKM, per germline. Trimming shortened V by 5 bases and J by 0 bases, and 14 bases separated the two germline ends. The CDR3 spans 16 residues. CDR3 protein: CASSPHPSLAKNIQYF. CDR3 DNA sequence: TGTGCCAGCAGTCCGCACCCTTCGTTAGCCAAAAACATTCAGTACTTC.

A few counts support this clone. The chain carries TRBV28 and TRBJ2-3; D is ambiguous. This CDR3 is built from 13 residues. CDR1 and CDR2 from the germline V gene are MDHEN and SYDVKM. Trimming removed 4 bases at V and 13 bases at J, with 18 bases between. The CDR3 here is CASSSIRTIREYF. In DNA, the CDR3 is TGTGCCAGCAGTTCGATCCGGACCATTCGAGAGTATTTT.

This clone was seen only a few times. The CDR3 nucleotides read TGTGCCAGCAGCGTAAATGTGCCGCCAGATACGCAGTATTTT. It codes for CASSVNVPPDTQYF. The genes are TRBV9 and TRBJ2-3, with D hard to call. Trimming removed 1 base at V and 4 bases at J, with 10 bases between. The germline V gene has CDR1 SGDLS and CDR2 YYNGEE. This CDR3 is built from 14 residues.

There are many counts of this clone. The chain joins TRBV2 to TRBJ1-2; D might be TRBD1 (6 bases). Trimming shortened V by 10 bases and J by 2 bases, and 17 bases separated the two germline ends. The germline CDR1 and CDR2 sequences are SNHLY and FYNNEI. The CDR3 is 14 residues long. Here the CDR3 DNA reads TGTGCCACCCAAGGCGGCAGGGGAAACTATGGCTACACCTTC. Residues: CATQGGRGNYGYTF.

This clone was recorded at least ten times. The chain employs TRBV2 and TRBJ1-5; D unresolved. V lost 4 bases and J 7 bases, leaving 14 bases between the germline ends. The germline V gene has CDR1 SNHLY and CDR2 FYNNEI. The CDR3 extends over 14 amino acids. The CDR3: CASSGEAGRQPQHF. The DNA of the CDR3 is TGTGCCAGCAGTGGGGAGGCGGGCAGGCAGCCCCAGCATTTT.

The chain recombines TRBV18 with TRBJ2-1; the match to TRBD1 covers 9 bases. With V trimmed by 0 bases and J by 4 bases, 7 bases remained unmatched. Germline V gene data show CDR1 as KGHSH and CDR2 as LQKENI. The CDR3 sequence is 17 residues long. The CDR3, as DNA: TGTGCCAGCTCACCACCGGGACAGGGCATGGGGTACAATGAGCAGTTCTTC. Amino acid sequence: CASSPPGQGMGYNEQFF.

This clone was seen only a few times. The genes are TRBV11-2 and TRBJ2-3; D might be TRBD2 (5 bases). The CDR3 has 12 residues. Trimming shortened V by 5 bases and J by 6 bases, and 9 bases separated the two germline ends. The V gene's germline CDR1 is SGHAT and CDR2 FQNNGV. The CDR3 spells CASSHRGDTQYF. The CDR3 nucleotides are TGTGCCAGCAGCCATAGAGGGGATACGCAGTATTTT.

At least ten counts were recorded for this clone. The chain joins TRBV14 to TRBJ2-7; D call uncertain. The CDR3 spans 13 residues. Germline values: CDR1 SGHDN, CDR2 FVKESK. The V and J ends lost 3 bases and 6 bases respectively, with 12 bases between them. Here the CDR3 reads CASSQDDRGEQYF. The CDR3 DNA reads as TGTGCCAGCAGCCAGGACGATCGTGGCGAGCAGTACTTC.

There are a few counts of this clone. The chain has TRBV28 and TRBJ2-5, with D perhaps TRBD2 (5 bases). Germline CDR1 and CDR2: MDHEN and SYDVKM. V lost 5 bases and J 5 bases, leaving 15 bases between the germline ends. The CDR3 is 14 residues long. The CDR3 DNA reads as TGTGCCAGCAGTCCGGGGATTAGGGCGGAGACCCAGTACTTC. Translation: CASSPGIRAETQYF.

The table lists this clone with a few counts. The chain is built from TRBV7-2 and TRBJ2-2; tentatively, D is TRBD2 (6 bases). V lost 8 bases to trimming and J lost 6 bases, with 16 bases between them. The CDR3 covers 14 residues. CDR1 and CDR2 (germline): SGHTA, FQGNSA. The CDR3 here is CASSRGRFAGELFF. CDR3 nucleotides: TGTGCCAGCTCTAGAGGGAGGTTCGCCGGGGAGCTGTTTTTT.

The chain uses TRBV5-6 and TRBJ2-7, with D maybe TRBD2 (5 bases). The CDR3 has 15 amino acids. V was clipped by 4 bases and J by 0 bases, with 14 bases between them. Germline assignment: CDR1 SGHDT and CDR2 YYEEEE. CDR3 region: CASSPPAGPSYEQYF. The CDR3 nucleotides read TGTGCCAGCAGCCCCCCGGCGGGTCCCTCCTACGAGCAGTACTTC.

This chain links TRBV10-3 with TRBJ2-2; the D is unclear. CDR1 ENHRY and CDR2 SYGVKD come from the germline V gene. This CDR3 contains 14 residues. Between the trimmed V and J ends, which lost 5 bases and 0 bases, there was a span of 7 bases. Written as DNA, the CDR3 is TGTGCCATCAGTAAGGATTCGAACACCGGGGAGCTGTTTTTT. Its translation is CAISKDSNTGELFF.

The V call is TRBV4-3, the J call TRBJ1-2; a possible D gene is TRBD1 (5 bases). The CDR3 runs to 16 residues. V was trimmed by 0 bases and J by 4 bases, leaving 15 bases between them. Germline CDR1 and CDR2: LGHNA and YSLEER. CDR3 nucleotide sequence: TGCGCCAGCAGCCAAGATCCTTCACAGGCGACCTATGGCTACACCTTC. The encoded protein is CASSQDPSQATYGYTF.